The 27 T cell receptor beta chains below come from one sample, sequenced in a study of T-cell reconstitution after alpha-beta-depleted transplantation in children. The library targeted TCRbeta and was prepared with unique molecular identifiers. Using its own MiXCR run on the PCR reads, TCRdb lists one record per CDR3 protein. This sample has 170,000 or so distinct CDR3 sequences, with approximately 6.8% found just once. The source was PBMCs from the stem cell graft donor, collected from the stem cell graft. These receptor sequences come from a human donor who donated a stem cell graft to a child with Wiskott-Aldrich syndrome.

This clonotype has a count of ten or more. The J gene is TRBJ1-2, the V gene TRBV12-3 or TRBV12-4, with TRBD1 as a possible D gene (5 bases). The CDR3 length is 16 residues. V lost 6 bases, J lost 4 bases, and 21 bases lay in between. CDR3 in DNA: TGTGCCAGCAGCTCCCCGGGACCGCCGTCGGGCTATGGCTACACCTTC. It specifies CASSSPGPPSGYGYTF.

The CDR3 is CASSQASSGRDEQFF. The CDR3 region has the DNA TGTGCCAGCAGCCAGGCAAGTAGCGGGAGGGATGAGCAGTTCTTC. This chain connects TRBV6-2 or TRBV6-3 to TRBJ2-1, with 11 positions matching TRBD2. V lost 6 bases and J lost 8; bases outside the gene matches: 9. Germline V lookup: CDR1 MNHEY, CDR2 SVGEGT. This CDR3 is built from 15 residues.

This clonotype has a count of ten or more. The genes are TRBV5-6 and TRBJ2-7; TRBD1 matches 9 bases. The V gene end was trimmed by 4 bases and the J gene end by 6 bases; junction bases not matched to a gene: 8. Per germline, CDR1 SGHDT and CDR2 YYEEEE. The CDR3 loop spans 14 amino acids. In DNA, the CDR3 is TGTGCCAGCAGCCCCGGGACAGGGTTAAGCGAGCAGTACTTC. Protein sequence: CASSPGTGLSEQYF.

The table lists this clonotype with many counts. This rearrangement joins TRBV12-3 or TRBV12-4 to TRBJ2-5; no clear D gene. The CDR3 is 14 residues long. The ends were cut back, 2 bases at V and 1 base at J, with 8 bases in the middle. The CDR3 sequence is CASSLSPIQETQYF. The CDR3 DNA reads TGTGCCAGCAGTTTATCCCCAATCCAAGAGACCCAGTACTTC.

This clonotype was observed many times. The chain employs TRBV27 and TRBJ1-1; no reliable D call. CDR1 and CDR2 (germline): MNHEY, SMNVEV (reference sequence). Trimming took 4 bases from V and 2 from J, leaving 11 bases between them. The CDR3 is 14 amino acids. CDR3 DNA: TGTGCCAGCAGTTATACGGCCGGAAACACTGAAGCTTTCTTT. Translating gives CASSYTAGNTEAFF.

This clonotype showed up many times. The chain is built from TRBV15 and TRBJ2-1, with D tentatively TRBD1 or TRBD2 (5 bases each). The germline gives CDR1 LNHNV, CDR2 YYDKDF (reference sequence). Trimming pared 0 bases from V and 7 bases from J, leaving 13 bases between. This CDR3 is built from 15 residues. The CDR3 sequence: CATSRDWGGSNEQFF. CDR3 in DNA: TGTGCCACCAGCAGAGATTGGGGCGGGTCGAATGAGCAGTTCTTC.

This clonotype was counted only a few times. The chain carries TRBV28 and TRBJ2-3; 14 positions agree with TRBD2. The CDR3 runs 15 residues. Germline CDR1 MDHEN, CDR2 SYDVKM. V was clipped by 5 bases and J by 6 bases; unmatched bases: 4. Here the CDR3 reads CASSRTSGRRDTQYF. CDR3 coding DNA: TGTGCCAGCAGTCGGACTAGCGGGAGGAGGGATACGCAGTATTTT.

This clonotype was counted ten times or more. The rearrangement joins TRBV12-3 or TRBV12-4 to TRBJ2-4; no clear D. The germline V and J ends were trimmed by 3 bases and 7 bases, with 10 bases remaining between them. This CDR3 comprises 13 residues. The CDR3 loop is CASSFRDRNIQYF. In nucleotides, the CDR3 is TGTGCCAGCAGTTTCAGAGACCGGAACATTCAGTACTTC.

This clonotype was counted at least ten times. The V and J genes are TRBV29-1 and TRBJ2-1; a weak D match, TRBD2 (5 bases). Germline CDR1 and CDR2: SQVTM and ANQGSEA. V lost 2 bases to trimming and J lost 0 bases, with 14 bases between them. CDR3 length: 16 residues. The CDR3 coding sequence is TGCAGCGTTGAAAGTTTAGCGATCCGCTCCTACAATGAGCAGTTCTTC. Its protein is CSVESLAIRSYNEQFF.

This clonotype was seen a handful of times. The rearrangement joins TRBV4-1 to TRBJ2-2, with 9 positions matching TRBD2. The CDR3 loop spans 17 amino acids. Germline assignment: CDR1 MGHRA and CDR2 YSYEKL. V was clipped by 2 bases and J by 4 bases; unmatched bases: 8. CDR3 bases: TGCGCCAGCAGCCAAAGGGCAGCGGGAGGATTCACCGGGGAGCTGTTTTTT. This codes for CASSQRAAGGFTGELFF.

This clonotype has at least ten counts. The V gene is TRBV6-1, the J gene TRBJ2-7; D unclear. This CDR3 has 15 amino acids. Germline assignment: CDR1 MNHNS and CDR2 SASEGT. V was pared by 4 bases and J by 5 bases, with 18 bases between. CDR3 DNA sequence: TGTGCCAGCAGTGCCCCGACCTCAGGTGGGCACGAGCAGTACTTC. Amino acids: CASSAPTSGGHEQYF.

This clonotype has at least ten counts. This chain uses TRBV15 with TRBJ1-5, with a weak D call TRBD1 (5 bases). CDR1 is LNHNV and CDR2 is YYDKDF in the germline V gene (reference sequence). The CDR3 is made up of 15 amino acids. V lost 5 bases and J 4 bases, leaving 15 bases between the germline ends. The CDR3 DNA sequence: TGTGCCACCAGCTCTGGTTCAGGGTGGAATCAGCCCCAGCATTTT. Its protein is CATSSGSGWNQPQHF.

This clonotype has a count of ten or more. Compared with germline, one end of the junction differs, possibly owing to a read error. The V gene is TRBV6-2 or TRBV6-3, the J gene TRBJ2-1; D tentatively reads TRBD1 or TRBD2 (5 bases each). Germline CDR1 reads MNHEY; CDR2 reads SVGEGT. The CDR3 runs to 13 residues. Here the CDR3 DNA reads TGTGCCACCCACTCCGGGACGTACAAGGAGCAGTTCTTC. This encodes CATHSGTYKEQFF.

At least ten counts were recorded for this clonotype. The V gene is TRBV12-3 or TRBV12-4, the J gene TRBJ1-5, with a tentative D call TRBD1 (5 bases). Trimming removed 3 bases from V and 4 bases from J, with 13 bases in between. This CDR3 is 15 amino acids long. The CDR3, as DNA: TGTGCCAGCAGTTTGGAGGGGTTACCTAATCAGCCCCAGCATTTT. It translates to CASSLEGLPNQPQHF.

This clonotype was recorded many times. The genes are TRBV3-1 and TRBJ2-2, with D tentatively TRBD1 (6 bases). The CDR3 runs 17 residues. V was trimmed by 4 bases and J by 0 bases, leaving 15 bases between them. Germline values: CDR1 LGHDT, CDR2 YNNKEL (reference sequence). CDR3 coding DNA: TGTGCCAGCAGCCCCGACAGGCTCTCCCCGAACACCGGGGAGCTGTTTTTT. Amino acid sequence: CASSPDRLSPNTGELFF.

This clonotype was seen at least ten times. The CDR3 sequence is CSARDLDTGELFF. The DNA for the CDR3 is TGCAGTGCTAGAGATCTCGATACCGGGGAGCTGTTTTTT. The chain uses TRBV20-1 and TRBJ2-2; the D is unclear. The germline gives CDR1 DFQATT, CDR2 SNEGSKA (reference sequence). The CDR3 is 13 residues long. Trimming removed 0 bases from V and 5 bases from J, with 7 bases in between.

This clonotype was recorded at least ten times. This chain connects TRBV27 to TRBJ2-7, with 12 bases fitting TRBD1. This CDR3 comprises 19 residues. V trimming: 5 bases; J trimming: 0 bases; junction bases outside the gene matches: 14. Germline CDR1 is MNHEY and CDR2 is SMNVEV (reference sequence). The CDR3 loop reads CASSLRGTGGLGFSYEQYF. Written as DNA, the CDR3 is TGTGCCAGCAGTCTCCGAGGGACAGGGGGCTTAGGATTCTCCTACGAGCAGTACTTC.

As concerns this clonotype: A clone one base away is much larger, so this may be a read error. The chain links TRBV5-1 to TRBJ2-7, with D perhaps TRBD1 (6 bases). CDR3 length: 14 amino acids. V was cut by 2 bases and J by 6 bases, with 15 bases left in between. The germline CDR1 and CDR2 sequences are SGHRS and YFSETQ. The CDR3: CASSLNTGSGEQYF. As DNA, the CDR3 is TGCGCCAGCAGCTTAAATACAGGGAGTGGCGAGCAGTACTTC.

This clonotype was found many times. The rearrangement links TRBV5-1 to TRBJ2-1; D gene ambiguous. V lost 1 base, J lost 7 bases, and 6 bases lay in between. The CDR3 length is 12 residues. Germline loops: CDR1 SGHRS, CDR2 YFSETQ. The CDR3 sequence is CASSLILNEQFF. The CDR3 nucleotides read TGCGCCAGCAGCTTGATTTTGAATGAGCAGTTCTTC.

The rearrangement joins TRBV11-2 to TRBJ2-2; the D is unclear. V was pared by 1 base and J by 1 base, with 16 bases between. The length of the CDR3 is 18 residues. The V gene's germline CDR1 is SGHAT and CDR2 FQNNGV. The CDR3 sequence is CASSLGYTARRNTGELFF. CDR3 in DNA: TGTGCCAGCAGCTTAGGTTACACTGCTAGAAGGAACACCGGGGAGCTGTTTTTT.

This rearrangement joins TRBV5-1 to TRBJ2-3; no clear D. The CDR3 spans 13 residues. Trimming cost V 3 bases and J 0 bases, with 5 bases left between them. CDR1 and CDR2 (germline): SGHRS, YFSETQ. The CDR3 here is CASSSDSTDTQYF. In DNA form, the CDR3 reads TGCGCCAGCAGCTCGGACAGCACAGATACGCAGTATTTT. The complete variable domain, with remaining parts taken from reference TRBV5-1 and TRBJ2-3, reads KAGVTQTPRYLIKTRGQQVTLSCSPISGHRSVSWYQQTPGQGLQFLFEYFSETQRNKGNFPGRFSGRQFSNSRSEMNVSTLELGDSALYLCASSSDSTDTQYFGPGTRLTVL.

This clonotype was seen repeatedly, ten times or more. This rearrangement joins TRBV5-1 to TRBJ1-2, with D unclear. Deletions cut 0 bases from V and 5 bases from J, with 11 bases between. Germline CDR1 and CDR2: SGHRS and YFSETQ. The CDR3 is made up of 14 amino acids. Written as DNA, the CDR3 is TGCGCCAGCAGCTTGGAGGCAGGTGGATATGGCTACACCTTC. Translated, it gives CASSLEAGGYGYTF.

As regards this clonotype: A read error may be the cause here, since a much bigger clone is one base away. V and J are TRBV9 and TRBJ2-2; D not resolved. V dropped 4 bases and J dropped 1 base, with 8 bases sitting between them. Germline CDR1 and CDR2: SGDLS and YYNGEE. This CDR3 has 14 amino acids. The CDR3 loop is CASSTYQNTGELFF. CDR3 bases: TGTGCCAGCAGCACCTACCAGAACACCGGGGAGCTGTTTTTT.

This clonotype was seen repeatedly, ten times or more. The J gene is TRBJ2-7, the V gene TRBV29-1, with D maybe TRBD1 (6 bases). V lost 2 bases to trimming and J lost 4 bases, with 12 bases between them. The CDR3 loop spans 13 amino acids. The germline CDR1 and CDR2 sequences are SQVTM and ANQGSEA. The CDR3 loop reads CSVESDRPYEQYF. In DNA form, the CDR3 reads TGCAGCGTTGAAAGTGACAGGCCGTACGAGCAGTACTTC.

This clonotype has at least ten counts. The chain has TRBV6-1 and TRBJ2-5; TRBD1 matches 9 bases. The junction had 6 bases not matched to a gene; V was cut back by 4 bases and J by 3 bases. The CDR3 runs to 15 residues. CDR1 and CDR2 (germline): MNHNS, SASEGT. Here the CDR3 reads CASSGQDRGEETQYF. The CDR3 bases are TGTGCCAGCAGTGGGCAGGACAGGGGAGAAGAGACCCAGTACTTC.

This clonotype was observed a handful of times. The chain has TRBV6-5 and TRBJ2-7; TRBD2 aligns across 8 bases. Germline trimming cut 7 bases from V and 1 base from J; bases unmatched to any gene: 6. Germline values: CDR1 MNHEY, CDR2 SVGAGI. The CDR3 is made up of 14 amino acids. Here the CDR3 reads CASTKRGGSYEQYF. The DNA for the CDR3 is TGTGCCAGCACCAAACGGGGGGGTTCCTACGAGCAGTACTTC.

The chain couples TRBV10-3 to TRBJ2-7, with a tentative D call TRBD1 (6 bases). This CDR3 region has 12 residues. CDR1 ENHRY and CDR2 SYGVKD come from the germline V gene. Trimming stripped 4 bases from V and 3 bases from J, with 7 bases between. CDR3 nucleotides: TGTGCCATCAGTGGGACAGACTACGAGCAGTACTTC. Its translation: CAISGTDYEQYF.